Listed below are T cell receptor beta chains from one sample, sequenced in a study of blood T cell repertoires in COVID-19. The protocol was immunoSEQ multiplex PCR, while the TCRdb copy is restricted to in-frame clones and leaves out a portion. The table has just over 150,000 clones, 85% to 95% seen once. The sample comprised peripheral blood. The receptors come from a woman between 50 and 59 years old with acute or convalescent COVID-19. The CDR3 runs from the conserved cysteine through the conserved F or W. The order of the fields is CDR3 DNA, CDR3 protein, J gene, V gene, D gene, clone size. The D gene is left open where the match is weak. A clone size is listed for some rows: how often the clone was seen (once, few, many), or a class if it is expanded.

CDR3nt: TGTGCCAGCAGCCAGGACCCGAGGGACACCATATATTTT; CDR3aa: CASSQDPRDTIYF; j_gene: TRBJ1-3; v_gene: TRBV3-1/TRBV3-2; d_gene: -; abundance: -
CDR3nt: TGTGCCAGCTCACCTCGGACTAGAGCAAATACGCAGTATTTT; CDR3aa: CASSPRTRANTQYF; j_gene: TRBJ2-3; v_gene: TRBV18; d_gene: TRBD2; abundance: -
CDR3nt: TGTGCCAGCAGCTTAGGGGGGGTCAACACTGAAGCTTTCTTT; CDR3aa: CASSLGGVNTEAFF; j_gene: TRBJ1-1; v_gene: TRBV7-6; d_gene: -; abundance: -
CDR3nt: TGTGCCAGCAGTTTCACCCTGACAGGGTCAAATCTGAACTATGGCTACACCTTC; CDR3aa: CASSFTLTGSNLNYGYTF; j_gene: TRBJ1-2; v_gene: TRBV28; d_gene: TRBD1; abundance: -
CDR3nt: TGTGCCAGCAGCCAAGATGCCTCGGAGAACTACGAGCAGTACTTC; CDR3aa: CASSQDASENYEQYF; j_gene: TRBJ2-7; v_gene: TRBV4-2; d_gene: -; abundance: -
CDR3nt: TGTGCCAGCACCCAACGCAGTTTCTCCTACAATGAGCAGTTCTTC; CDR3aa: CASTQRSFSYNEQFF; j_gene: TRBJ2-1; v_gene: TRBV7-8; d_gene: -; abundance: -
CDR3nt: TGCAGCGTCAAGACAGGGGGAAGAAACACCATATATTTT; CDR3aa: CSVKTGGRNTIYF; j_gene: TRBJ1-3; v_gene: TRBV29-1; d_gene: TRBD1; abundance: -
CDR3nt: TGCGCCAGCAGTACAGGGGGCGGACAGCCCCAGCATTTT; CDR3aa: CASSTGGGQPQHF; j_gene: TRBJ1-5; v_gene: TRBV10-2; d_gene: TRBD1; abundance: once
CDR3nt: TGTGCCAGCAGCCTCGGAACTGGGGGGTCTGGAAACACCATATATTTT; CDR3aa: CASSLGTGGSGNTIYF; j_gene: TRBJ1-3; v_gene: TRBV3-1/TRBV3-2; d_gene: -; abundance: -
CDR3nt: TGCGCCAGCACCCAGGGGGATAAGAAAGAGACCCAGTACTTC; CDR3aa: CASTQGDKKETQYF; j_gene: TRBJ2-5; v_gene: TRBV5-1; d_gene: TRBD1; abundance: once
CDR3nt: TGTGCCTGGAGTAGGTTAGCGGTCTTTAATGAGCAGTTCTTC; CDR3aa: CAWSRLAVFNEQFF; j_gene: TRBJ2-1; v_gene: TRBV30; d_gene: -; abundance: -
CDR3nt: TGTGCCAGTACCGACTCAAACTATGGCTACACCTTC; CDR3aa: CASTDSNYGYTF; j_gene: TRBJ1-2; v_gene: TRBV19; d_gene: -; abundance: -
CDR3nt: TGTGCCAGCACTGTGACTGAAGCTTTCTTT; CDR3aa: CASTVTEAFF; j_gene: TRBJ1-1; v_gene: TRBV6-5; d_gene: -; abundance: -
CDR3nt: TGTGCCAGCAGACTCACGTTGGGGAGGACTGAAGCTTTCTTT; CDR3aa: CASRLTLGRTEAFF; j_gene: TRBJ1-1; v_gene: TRBV28; d_gene: -; abundance: -
CDR3nt: TGTGCCAGTAGTCCTCGACGGACTGGGGTTCCTGAGCAAGAGACCCAGTACTTC; CDR3aa: CASSPRRTGVPEQETQYF; j_gene: TRBJ2-5; v_gene: TRBV19; d_gene: -; abundance: -
CDR3nt: TGTGCCAGCAGCTTTCGAGGGCAGAGCTCCTACAATGAGCAGTTCTTC; CDR3aa: CASSFRGQSSYNEQFF; j_gene: TRBJ2-1; v_gene: TRBV7-2; d_gene: -; abundance: -
CDR3nt: TGCAGCGTTGACAGGGGGAGAAACACCATATATTTT; CDR3aa: CSVDRGRNTIYF; j_gene: TRBJ1-3; v_gene: TRBV29-1; d_gene: TRBD1; abundance: -
CDR3nt: TGTGCCAGCAGCTTAAAGGGAGATGACACTGAAGCTTTCTTT; CDR3aa: CASSLKGDDTEAFF; j_gene: TRBJ1-1; v_gene: TRBV5-4; d_gene: -; abundance: -
CDR3nt: TGTGCCAGCAGTCAAGGAGATAACGCAGATACGCAGTATTTT; CDR3aa: CASSQGDNADTQYF; j_gene: TRBJ2-3; v_gene: TRBV28; d_gene: -; abundance: -
CDR3nt: TGTGCCAGCAGCCCCCGGGTATGGGTTTCACCCCTCCACTTT; CDR3aa: CASSPRVWVSPLHF; j_gene: TRBJ1-6; v_gene: TRBV5-6; d_gene: -; abundance: -
CDR3nt: TGTGCCAGTAGTATAGATCGGGACACTGAAGCTTTCTTT; CDR3aa: CASSIDRDTEAFF; j_gene: TRBJ1-1; v_gene: TRBV19; d_gene: -; abundance: -
CDR3nt: TGTGCCAGCAGTGAATATCCCAGGCCCAACACTGAAGCTTTCTTT; CDR3aa: CASSEYPRPNTEAFF; j_gene: TRBJ1-1; v_gene: TRBV25-1; d_gene: -; abundance: once
CDR3nt: TGTGCCAGTATCCCACAGGGCTCTGGAAACACCATATATTTT; CDR3aa: CASIPQGSGNTIYF; j_gene: TRBJ1-3; v_gene: TRBV19; d_gene: -; abundance: -
CDR3nt: TGTGCCTGGAGTGTACGGGAACAAGCGTTTGGAAACACCATATATTTT; CDR3aa: CAWSVREQAFGNTIYF; j_gene: TRBJ1-3; v_gene: TRBV30; d_gene: -; abundance: few
CDR3nt: TGTGCCAGCAGCTTAGGAGTCCTTGTTCTAGCCAAAAACATTCAGTACTTC; CDR3aa: CASSLGVLVLAKNIQYF; j_gene: TRBJ2-4; v_gene: TRBV11-3; d_gene: -; abundance: -
CDR3nt: TGCGCCAGCCGGGGACAGACAGACACAGATACGCAGTATTTT; CDR3aa: CASRGQTDTDTQYF; j_gene: TRBJ2-3; v_gene: TRBV5-1; d_gene: TRBD1; abundance: -
CDR3nt: TGTGCCAGCAGCCACCTACCGGGACAGAAATTTAATGAGCAGTTCTTC; CDR3aa: CASSHLPGQKFNEQFF; j_gene: TRBJ2-1; v_gene: TRBV7-8; d_gene: TRBD1; abundance: once
CDR3nt: TGTGCCGTAGAGGGCCTCGGCGGAGCCTACACCTTC; CDR3aa: CAVEGLGGAYTF; j_gene: TRBJ1-2; v_gene: TRBV10-3; d_gene: -; abundance: -
CDR3nt: TGTGCCAGCAGTGAAGGCAGGACAGGGTATCATGAGCAGTTCTTC; CDR3aa: CASSEGRTGYHEQFF; j_gene: TRBJ2-1; v_gene: TRBV2; d_gene: TRBD1; abundance: -
CDR3nt: TGTGCCAGCAGCCTAACAGGGACTAGCGTTAACTACGAGCAGTACTTC; CDR3aa: CASSLTGTSVNYEQYF; j_gene: TRBJ2-7; v_gene: TRBV28; d_gene: TRBD2; abundance: once
CDR3nt: TGCAGCGTTGTTAGTGGAAACACCATATATTTT; CDR3aa: CSVVSGNTIYF; j_gene: TRBJ1-3; v_gene: TRBV29-1; d_gene: -; abundance: once
CDR3nt: TGTGCCAGCAGCGACCGGACAGGGGGCTGGGGCACTGAAGCTTTCTTT; CDR3aa: CASSDRTGGWGTEAFF; j_gene: TRBJ1-1; v_gene: TRBV7-2; d_gene: TRBD1; abundance: -
CDR3nt: TGTGCCAGCAGCCGCCCCTTTAGCGGGAACGCTTTGGATGAGCAGTTCTTC; CDR3aa: CASSRPFSGNALDEQFF; j_gene: TRBJ2-1; v_gene: TRBV7-9; d_gene: TRBD2; abundance: once
CDR3nt: TGTGCCAGCAGCTTACCTCTGACAGGAGGAATCTATGGCTACACCTTC; CDR3aa: CASSLPLTGGIYGYTF; j_gene: TRBJ1-2; v_gene: TRBV7-2; d_gene: -; abundance: few
CDR3nt: TGTGCCAGCAGCTTAGTGGTTCACACTAACTATGGCTACACCTTC; CDR3aa: CASSLVVHTNYGYTF; j_gene: TRBJ1-2; v_gene: TRBV7-9; d_gene: -; abundance: -
CDR3nt: TGTGCCAGCAGTCAAACTAACACTGAAGCTTTCTTT; CDR3aa: CASSQTNTEAFF; j_gene: TRBJ1-1; v_gene: TRBV2; d_gene: -; abundance: -
CDR3nt: TGTGCCAGCAGTGAAGGACTCGCCGGGGAGCTGTTTTTT; CDR3aa: CASSEGLAGELFF; j_gene: TRBJ2-2; v_gene: TRBV6-1; d_gene: -; abundance: once
CDR3nt: TGTGCCAGCAGCCAAGGAGATCTACAGGGTAAAGAGACCCAGTACTTC; CDR3aa: CASSQGDLQGKETQYF; j_gene: TRBJ2-5; v_gene: TRBV3-1/TRBV3-2; d_gene: -; abundance: -
CDR3nt: TGTGCCAGCAGCGTAGGCCCAGGGCCGGGTGAGCAGTTCTTC; CDR3aa: CASSVGPGPGEQFF; j_gene: TRBJ2-1; v_gene: TRBV9; d_gene: -; abundance: -
CDR3nt: TGTGCCAGCCACCCCGGGACAGCCACCGGGGAGCTGTTTTTT; CDR3aa: CASHPGTATGELFF; j_gene: TRBJ2-2; v_gene: TRBV9; d_gene: TRBD1; abundance: -
CDR3nt: TGTGCCAGTAGCTCCCGACAGGGGCCTAACTATGGCTACACCTTC; CDR3aa: CASSSRQGPNYGYTF; j_gene: TRBJ1-2; v_gene: TRBV19; d_gene: TRBD1; abundance: -
CDR3nt: TGTGCCAGCAGCCCTCAGGGGGCGCGGGGCTACACCTTC; CDR3aa: CASSPQGARGYTF; j_gene: TRBJ1-2; v_gene: TRBV11-2; d_gene: TRBD1; abundance: once
CDR3nt: TGTGCCAGCTCCTCGGGGACTGAAGCTTTCTTT; CDR3aa: CASSSGTEAFF; j_gene: TRBJ1-1; v_gene: TRBV18; d_gene: -; abundance: -
CDR3nt: TGTGCCAGCAGCTCGAGGGCTTCAGGGAGGGGGTACCAAGAGACCCAGTACTTC; CDR3aa: CASSSRASGRGYQETQYF; j_gene: TRBJ2-5; v_gene: TRBV5-6; d_gene: -; abundance: -
CDR3nt: TGTGCCAGCAGCCTTAAATACAATGAGCAGTTCTTC; CDR3aa: CASSLKYNEQFF; j_gene: TRBJ2-1; v_gene: TRBV7-9; d_gene: -; abundance: -
CDR3nt: TGTGCCAGCAGCTCAGGGCCGGCGGAGACCCAGTACTTC; CDR3aa: CASSSGPAETQYF; j_gene: TRBJ2-5; v_gene: TRBV7-2; d_gene: -; abundance: -
CDR3nt: TGTGCCAGCGTCCCAGTAAGCTCCTACGAGCAGTACTTC; CDR3aa: CASVPVSSYEQYF; j_gene: TRBJ2-7; v_gene: TRBV28; d_gene: -; abundance: once
CDR3nt: TGTGCCAGCAGCCAAGATAACCCACTAATAGCGGGTCCTTACAATGAGCAGTTCTTC; CDR3aa: CASSQDNPLIAGPYNEQFF; j_gene: TRBJ2-1; v_gene: TRBV4-2; d_gene: TRBD2; abundance: -
CDR3nt: TGTGCCAGCAGTTTATGGCAGGTGGGGGGAGCTTTCTTT; CDR3aa: CASSLWQVGGAFF; j_gene: TRBJ1-1; v_gene: TRBV28; d_gene: -; abundance: -
CDR3nt: TGTGCAAGTCGCTTGGAGGGAATGAATGGCTACACCTTC; CDR3aa: CASRLEGMNGYTF; j_gene: TRBJ1-2; v_gene: TRBV12-2; d_gene: -; abundance: -
CDR3nt: TGTGCCAGCAGCCCCCGGGGGGCCCCCAATCAGCCCCAGCATTTT; CDR3aa: CASSPRGAPNQPQHF; j_gene: TRBJ1-5; v_gene: TRBV7-2; d_gene: -; abundance: -
CDR3nt: TGTGCCAGCCGCTATGAGGACTATGGCTACACCTTC; CDR3aa: CASRYEDYGYTF; j_gene: TRBJ1-2; v_gene: TRBV28; d_gene: -; abundance: once
CDR3nt: TGTGCCAGCAGCCACCCAAGTTCGGTTGATTCACCCCTCCACTTT; CDR3aa: CASSHPSSVDSPLHF; j_gene: TRBJ1-6; v_gene: TRBV7-8; d_gene: -; abundance: -
CDR3nt: TGCAGCGCCCGGGACAGGGTTAATTCACCCCTCCACTTT; CDR3aa: CSARDRVNSPLHF; j_gene: TRBJ1-6; v_gene: TRBV29-1; d_gene: TRBD1; abundance: -